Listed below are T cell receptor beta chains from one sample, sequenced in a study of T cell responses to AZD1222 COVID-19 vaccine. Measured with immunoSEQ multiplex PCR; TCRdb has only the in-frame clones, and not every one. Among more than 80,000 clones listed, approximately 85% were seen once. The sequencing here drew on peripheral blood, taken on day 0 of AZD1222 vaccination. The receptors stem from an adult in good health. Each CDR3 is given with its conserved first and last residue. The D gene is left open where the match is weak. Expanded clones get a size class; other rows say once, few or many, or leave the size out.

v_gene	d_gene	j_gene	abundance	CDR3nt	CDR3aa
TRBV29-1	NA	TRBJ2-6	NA	TGCAGCGTTGAGGTCACCGACTCTGGGGCCAACGTCCTGACTTTC	CSVEVTDSGANVLTF
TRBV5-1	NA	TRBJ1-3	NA	TGCGCCAGCAGCTTGGCCACATTGGGAAACACCATATATTTT	CASSLATLGNTIYF
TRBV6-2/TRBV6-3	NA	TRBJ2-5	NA	TGTGCCAGCAGTTTTCAAGAGACCCAGTACTTC	CASSFQETQYF
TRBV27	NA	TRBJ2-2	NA	TGTGCCAGCAGACAGCTCACCGGGGAGCTGTTTTTT	CASRQLTGELFF
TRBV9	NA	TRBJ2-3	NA	TGTGCCAGCAGCGTCGTAGGGGCCCTCGATACGCAGTATTTT	CASSVVGALDTQYF
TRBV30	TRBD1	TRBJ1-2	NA	TGTGCCTGGACAGGACAGGGGGCCGCTTCCTCTAACTATGGCTACACCTTC	CAWTGQGAASSNYGYTF
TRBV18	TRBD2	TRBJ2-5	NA	TGTGCCAGCTCAAGCGGGGTTCAAGAGACCCAGTACTTC	CASSSGVQETQYF
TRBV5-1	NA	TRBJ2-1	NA	TGCGCCAGCAGCTCCACGGGAGAGGGGTACAATGAGCAGTTCTTC	CASSSTGEGYNEQFF
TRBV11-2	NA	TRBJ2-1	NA	TGTGCCAGCAGCTTTCTAATGGGGCTGTCCTACAATGAGCAGTTCTTC	CASSFLMGLSYNEQFF
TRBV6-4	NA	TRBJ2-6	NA	TGTGCCAGCAGTGACTCGGCCGGGGCCAACGTCCTGACTTTC	CASSDSAGANVLTF
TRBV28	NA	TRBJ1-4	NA	TGTGCCAGCAACCGGGATTCAACTAATGAAAAACTGTTTTTT	CASNRDSTNEKLFF
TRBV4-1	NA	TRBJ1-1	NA	TGCGCCAGCAGCCAATTGGTCAGTGCGAACACTGAAGCTTTCTTT	CASSQLVSANTEAFF
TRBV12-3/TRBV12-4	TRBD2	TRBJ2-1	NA	TGTGCCAGCAGGATAGCGGGGGCCGGGCAGTTCTTC	CASRIAGAGQFF
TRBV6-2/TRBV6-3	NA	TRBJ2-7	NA	TGTGCCAGCAGTTACGGGTGGAGCGAGCAGTACTTC	CASSYGWSEQYF
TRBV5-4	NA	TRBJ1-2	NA	TGTGCCAGCAGCCCAAAGGACCAGAACGTTAACTATGGCTACACCTTC	CASSPKDQNVNYGYTF
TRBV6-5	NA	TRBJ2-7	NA	TGTGCCAGCAGTCCCTCGAGGGATGGCTACGAGCAGTACTTC	CASSPSRDGYEQYF
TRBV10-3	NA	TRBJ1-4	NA	TGTGCCATCAGGGCAGGGGTTGCAACTAATGAAAAACTGTTTTTT	CAIRAGVATNEKLFF
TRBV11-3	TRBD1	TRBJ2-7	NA	TGTGCCAGCAGCCCTGACAGGGGGAGGCTCCACGAGCAGTACTTC	CASSPDRGRLHEQYF
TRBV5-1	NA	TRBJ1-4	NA	TGCGCCAGCAGGATTGGGGGGCCTAATGAAAAACTGTTTTTT	CASRIGGPNEKLFF
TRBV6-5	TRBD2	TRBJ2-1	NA	TGTGCCAGCAGTTACAGGACTAGCGGGAGTTTTCCGTTCTTC	CASSYRTSGSFPFF
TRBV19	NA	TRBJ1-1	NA	TGTGCCAGTAGTATTGGGAGGGGTGAAGCTTTCTTT	CASSIGRGEAFF
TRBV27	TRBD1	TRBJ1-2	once	TGTGCCAGCAGATTTCAGGGGGGCCTTACGGATGGCTACACCTTC	CASRFQGGLTDGYTF
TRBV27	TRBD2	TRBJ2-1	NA	TGTGCCAGCAGTTACACCGCGGGACTAGCGGACTACAATGAGCAGTTCTTC	CASSYTAGLADYNEQFF
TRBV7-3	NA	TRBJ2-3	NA	TGTGCCAGCAGCCCCCTGGGGGATGGGGGTTTGGATACGCAGTATTTT	CASSPLGDGGLDTQYF
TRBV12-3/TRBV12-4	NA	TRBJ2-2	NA	TGTGCCAGCACCCCTAGGAACACCGGGGAGCTGTTTTTT	CASTPRNTGELFF
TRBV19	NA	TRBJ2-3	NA	TGTGCCAGTAGTAGGGGGCAGGGAGGGACAGATACGCAGTATTTT	CASSRGQGGTDTQYF
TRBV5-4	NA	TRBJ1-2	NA	TGTGCCAGCAGCTTGTCCCGAAAGGAGGGCTACACCTTC	CASSLSRKEGYTF
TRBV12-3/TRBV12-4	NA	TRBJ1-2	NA	TGTGCCAGCAGTCCTAGACAGGCGGATGGCTACACCTTC	CASSPRQADGYTF
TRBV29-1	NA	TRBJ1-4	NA	TGCAGCGCGGGGACCAGCGAAAAACTGTTTTTT	CSAGTSEKLFF
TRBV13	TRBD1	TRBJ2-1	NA	TGTGCCAGCAGCACCCGACAGGGGAAACACAATGAGCAGTTCTTC	CASSTRQGKHNEQFF
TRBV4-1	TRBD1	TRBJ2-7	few	TGCGCCAGCAGCCAACCCATGGGACAGGGGGCCGGCGAGCAGTACTTC	CASSQPMGQGAGEQYF
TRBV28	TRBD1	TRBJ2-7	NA	TGTGCCAGCACCCTGGGGTTGACAGGGGGCAACGAGCAGTACTTC	CASTLGLTGGNEQYF
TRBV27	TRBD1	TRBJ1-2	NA	TGTGCCAGCAGTTCCCAGGGGGCGAATGGCTACACCTTC	CASSSQGANGYTF
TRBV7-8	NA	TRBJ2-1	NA	TGTGCCAGCAGCAAAAGTGGGATACTCAAGGGGGGTGAGCAGTTCTTC	CASSKSGILKGGEQFF
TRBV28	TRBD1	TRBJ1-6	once	TGTGCCAGCAGTCTTTGGGGATCCGGGACAGGGGGTTATTCACCCCTCCACTTT	CASSLWGSGTGGYSPLHF
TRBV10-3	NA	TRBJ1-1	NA	TGTGCCATCAGTGGGGGGCAGTGGGGTCGCGACACTGAAGCTTTCTTT	CAISGGQWGRDTEAFF
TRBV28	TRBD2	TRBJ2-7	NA	TGTGCCAGCAGACCCCGGACAGGCCTACTAGCGGGAGGGCTCTCCTACGAGCAGTACTTC	CASRPRTGLLAGGLSYEQYF
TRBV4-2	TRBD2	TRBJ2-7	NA	TGTGCCAGCAGCCAATCCGGGACTAGCGCCGACGAGCAGTACTTC	CASSQSGTSADEQYF
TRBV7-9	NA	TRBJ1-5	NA	TGTGCCAGCAGCTATGACAGCTACAATCAGCCCCAGCATTTT	CASSYDSYNQPQHF
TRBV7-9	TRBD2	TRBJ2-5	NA	TGTGCCAGCAGAGCCGGGACTAGCGGACAAGAGACCCAGTACTTC	CASRAGTSGQETQYF
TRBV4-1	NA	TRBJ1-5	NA	TGCGCCAGCAGCCAGGCGGGGATTACGGGACTCCTCAGGCCCCAGCATTTT	CASSQAGITGLLRPQHF
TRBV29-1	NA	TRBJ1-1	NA	TGCAGCGTGTTTGTTGGGATTGGAACTGAAGCTTTCTTT	CSVFVGIGTEAFF
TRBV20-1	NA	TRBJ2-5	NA	TGCAGTGGTGACCGGGGAGAGACCCAGTACTTC	CSGDRGETQYF
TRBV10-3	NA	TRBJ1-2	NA	TGTGCCATTGCGCCCTCGGACGGTTCAGGGAGCTATGGCTACACCTTC	CAIAPSDGSGSYGYTF
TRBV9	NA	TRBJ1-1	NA	TGTGCCAGCAGCGTGAAGTCGGGGAACACTGAAGCTTTCTTT	CASSVKSGNTEAFF
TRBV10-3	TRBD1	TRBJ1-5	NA	TGTGCCATCAGTGAGTCCAACAGGGGAAATCAGCCCCAGCATTTT	CAISESNRGNQPQHF
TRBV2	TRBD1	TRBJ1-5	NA	TGTGCCAGCAGTCGGCCAGGGGGTCAGCCCCAGCATTTT	CASSRPGGQPQHF
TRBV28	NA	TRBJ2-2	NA	TGTGCCAGCAGAGAAAGGGGGGGAGGGCCTCAGCTGTTTTTT	CASRERGGGPQLFF
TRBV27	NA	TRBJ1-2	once	TGTGCCAGCAGGCCCAGATCACCGCCTAACTATGGCTACACCTTC	CASRPRSPPNYGYTF
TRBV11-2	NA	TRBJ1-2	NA	TGTGCCAGTTTGTCCGAACAGGGCAGTGGCTACACCTTC	CASLSEQGSGYTF
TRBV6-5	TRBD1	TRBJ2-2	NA	TGTGCCAGCAGTACAGGGGCCACCGGGGAGCTGTTTTTT	CASSTGATGELFF